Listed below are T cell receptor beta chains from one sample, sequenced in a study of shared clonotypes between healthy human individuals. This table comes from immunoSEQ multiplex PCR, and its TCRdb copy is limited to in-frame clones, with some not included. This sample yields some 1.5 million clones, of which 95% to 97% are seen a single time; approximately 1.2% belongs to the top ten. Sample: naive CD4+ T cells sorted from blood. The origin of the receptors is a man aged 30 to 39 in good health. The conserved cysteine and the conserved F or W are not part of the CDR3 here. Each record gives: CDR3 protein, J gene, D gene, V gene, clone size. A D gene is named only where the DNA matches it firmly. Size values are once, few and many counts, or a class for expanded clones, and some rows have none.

CDR3aa: ASSLVPFGNQPQH
j_gene: TRBJ1-5
d_gene: NA
v_gene: TRBV5-4
abundance: NA

CDR3aa: ASSLISGNQETQY
j_gene: TRBJ2-5
d_gene: TRBD2
v_gene: TRBV5-1
abundance: NA

CDR3aa: ASSYGGYNQPQH
j_gene: TRBJ1-5
d_gene: NA
v_gene: TRBV6-5
abundance: few

CDR3aa: ASSQDWGFGELF
j_gene: TRBJ2-2
d_gene: NA
v_gene: TRBV14
abundance: NA

CDR3aa: ASSPRSGVSVEQF
j_gene: TRBJ2-1
d_gene: TRBD2
v_gene: TRBV5-1
abundance: NA

CDR3aa: ASSKRSWGEKLF
j_gene: TRBJ1-4
d_gene: NA
v_gene: TRBV21-1
abundance: NA

CDR3aa: SARGTGELF
j_gene: TRBJ2-2
d_gene: NA
v_gene: TRBV29-1
abundance: NA

CDR3aa: ASSQGEGLYTEAF
j_gene: TRBJ1-1
d_gene: NA
v_gene: TRBV4-1
abundance: NA

CDR3aa: ASSPRVGRGLRKETQY
j_gene: TRBJ2-5
d_gene: NA
v_gene: TRBV27
abundance: NA

CDR3aa: ASRGGTPSYEQY
j_gene: TRBJ2-7
d_gene: TRBD2
v_gene: TRBV6-1
abundance: NA

CDR3aa: ASSIGTSGQETQY
j_gene: TRBJ2-5
d_gene: TRBD2
v_gene: TRBV5-6
abundance: NA

CDR3aa: ASSVGTGHRTDTQY
j_gene: TRBJ2-3
d_gene: TRBD1
v_gene: TRBV9
abundance: NA

CDR3aa: ASSKGAGANTGELF
j_gene: TRBJ2-2
d_gene: NA
v_gene: TRBV19
abundance: NA

CDR3aa: ASSPPEPITGELF
j_gene: TRBJ2-2
d_gene: NA
v_gene: TRBV18
abundance: NA

CDR3aa: ASSEGYGRTEAF
j_gene: TRBJ1-1
d_gene: NA
v_gene: TRBV18
abundance: NA

CDR3aa: ASSLDESGSGELF
j_gene: TRBJ2-2
d_gene: NA
v_gene: TRBV11-2
abundance: NA

CDR3aa: ASSRLQPGAGELF
j_gene: TRBJ2-2
d_gene: NA
v_gene: TRBV18
abundance: NA

CDR3aa: ASSDPGMDTQY
j_gene: TRBJ2-3
d_gene: NA
v_gene: TRBV6-1
abundance: NA

CDR3aa: ASSVNPGFVSAQY
j_gene: TRBJ2-3
d_gene: NA
v_gene: TRBV9
abundance: NA

CDR3aa: ATSGTRNEKLF
j_gene: TRBJ1-4
d_gene: NA
v_gene: TRBV15
abundance: few

CDR3aa: ASSLAGDGTGELF
j_gene: TRBJ2-2
d_gene: TRBD2
v_gene: TRBV7-2
abundance: NA

CDR3aa: ASSLVDTQY
j_gene: TRBJ2-3
d_gene: NA
v_gene: TRBV7-2
abundance: NA

CDR3aa: AWSVRQSYTEAF
j_gene: TRBJ1-1
d_gene: NA
v_gene: TRBV30
abundance: NA

CDR3aa: ASSTLVGGSIGVKPDTQY
j_gene: TRBJ2-3
d_gene: TRBD2
v_gene: TRBV18
abundance: NA

CDR3aa: ASIPFGPPSPY
j_gene: TRBJ2-5
d_gene: NA
v_gene: TRBV27
abundance: NA

CDR3aa: ASSLRPPGSYEQY
j_gene: TRBJ2-7
d_gene: NA
v_gene: TRBV27
abundance: NA

CDR3aa: ASSDPPGLSKY
j_gene: TRBJ2-5
d_gene: NA
v_gene: TRBV6-4
abundance: NA

CDR3aa: ASSVGVEFSGNTIY
j_gene: TRBJ1-3
d_gene: NA
v_gene: TRBV9
abundance: NA

CDR3aa: AIGEGVIEQY
j_gene: TRBJ2-7
d_gene: NA
v_gene: TRBV10-3
abundance: NA

CDR3aa: ASSLWFYNRDSYYNEQF
j_gene: TRBJ2-1
d_gene: TRBD1
v_gene: TRBV28
abundance: NA

CDR3aa: ASGPAEEKLF
j_gene: TRBJ1-4
d_gene: NA
v_gene: TRBV6-5
abundance: NA

CDR3aa: ASSQGQGWETQY
j_gene: TRBJ2-5
d_gene: TRBD1
v_gene: TRBV4-1
abundance: NA

CDR3aa: ASSQEARSSYEQY
j_gene: TRBJ2-7
d_gene: NA
v_gene: TRBV4-3
abundance: NA

CDR3aa: ASFAPRNTGELF
j_gene: TRBJ2-2
d_gene: NA
v_gene: TRBV5-8
abundance: NA

CDR3aa: SATGNEQF
j_gene: TRBJ2-1
d_gene: NA
v_gene: TRBV20-1
abundance: NA

CDR3aa: ASKGGPGQQNTEAF
j_gene: TRBJ1-1
d_gene: TRBD1
v_gene: TRBV2
abundance: NA

CDR3aa: ASSRSQVYEQY
j_gene: TRBJ2-7
d_gene: NA
v_gene: TRBV11-1
abundance: NA

CDR3aa: ASPEGAGNINGYT
j_gene: TRBJ1-2
d_gene: NA
v_gene: TRBV2
abundance: once

CDR3aa: ASSQGRAEHSYEQY
j_gene: TRBJ2-7
d_gene: NA
v_gene: TRBV4-3
abundance: NA

CDR3aa: ASSSYPKGELGYEQY
j_gene: TRBJ2-7
d_gene: NA
v_gene: TRBV5-1
abundance: NA

CDR3aa: ASSERLWLRY
j_gene: TRBJ2-4
d_gene: NA
v_gene: TRBV2
abundance: NA

CDR3aa: ASSISTRDSYGYT
j_gene: TRBJ1-2
d_gene: TRBD1
v_gene: TRBV19
abundance: once

CDR3aa: ASSLLRQVRNEQF
j_gene: TRBJ2-1
d_gene: NA
v_gene: TRBV5-1
abundance: NA

CDR3aa: ASSSGTSGHASTDTQY
j_gene: TRBJ2-3
d_gene: TRBD2
v_gene: TRBV11-2
abundance: NA

CDR3aa: ASSYNRFHEKLF
j_gene: TRBJ1-4
d_gene: NA
v_gene: TRBV7-9
abundance: once

CDR3aa: ASRSVIYQPQH
j_gene: TRBJ1-5
d_gene: NA
v_gene: TRBV19
abundance: NA

CDR3aa: ASSLSAGRGTGELF
j_gene: TRBJ2-2
d_gene: NA
v_gene: TRBV7-3
abundance: NA